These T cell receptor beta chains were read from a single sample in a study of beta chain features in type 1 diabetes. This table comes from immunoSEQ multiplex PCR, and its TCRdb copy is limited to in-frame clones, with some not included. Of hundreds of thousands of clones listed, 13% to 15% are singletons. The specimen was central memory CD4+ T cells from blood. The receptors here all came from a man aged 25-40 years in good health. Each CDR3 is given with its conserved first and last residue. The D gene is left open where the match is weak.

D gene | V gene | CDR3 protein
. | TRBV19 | CASSGQMNTEAFF
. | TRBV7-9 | CASSFPIRSGNTIYF
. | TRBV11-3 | CASSYLHNEQFF
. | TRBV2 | CASSVEPTRYNQPQHF
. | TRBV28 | CASNVERQPQHF
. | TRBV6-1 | CASSETGRGSTDTQYF
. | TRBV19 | CASSIRTPMNTEAFF
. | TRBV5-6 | CASSSFVGQLFF
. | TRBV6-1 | CASSEMRNSNQPQHF
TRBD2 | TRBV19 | CASSIGLADTKNIQYF
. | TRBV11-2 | CASSSQVGETQYF
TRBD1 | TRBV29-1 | CSVELTGQGLMGVYGYTF
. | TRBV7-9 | CASSFGADLLTF
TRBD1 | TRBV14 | CASSQDRGTGELFF
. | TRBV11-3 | CASSRTLKIADKYNEQFF
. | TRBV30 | CAWSVRGGRRGNTEAFF
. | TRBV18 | CASSPGLSTDTQYF
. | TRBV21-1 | CASSCPGTGAYEQYF
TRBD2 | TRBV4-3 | CASSPLAGGLYEQYF
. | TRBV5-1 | CASSGTTVITDTQYF
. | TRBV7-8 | CASSLGPVNEQYF
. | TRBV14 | CASSQEDRGVGLQETQYF
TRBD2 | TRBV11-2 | CASSPRLAGDQETQYF
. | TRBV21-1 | CASSRTGPPVYEQYF
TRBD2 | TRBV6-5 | CASSYSAGGSTDTQYF
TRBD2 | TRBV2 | CASSVTSGSAMDTQYF
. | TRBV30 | CAWSGEGGEAFF
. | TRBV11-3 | CASSPGRGSVVGFF
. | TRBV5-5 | CASIHRRTDTQYF
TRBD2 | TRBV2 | CASSETGGETQYF
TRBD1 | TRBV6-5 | CASRLRGMNTEAFF
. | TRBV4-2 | CASSSGVAKNIQYF
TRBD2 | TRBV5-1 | CASTSRTSSHADTQYF
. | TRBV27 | CASSRQGTYDYEQYF
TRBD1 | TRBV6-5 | CASRTGQSNQPQHF
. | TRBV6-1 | CATVPGLSTDTQYF
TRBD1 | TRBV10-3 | CASSRNDRGGGYTF
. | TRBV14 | CASSRDWTPYNEQFF
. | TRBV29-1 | CSVDLRADGDTQYF
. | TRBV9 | CASSDSATTEAFF
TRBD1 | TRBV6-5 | CASSYSLGQSGNTIYF
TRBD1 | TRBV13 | CASSLGQGRMSTDTQYF
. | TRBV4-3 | CASSRTRNTGELFF